This TCR beta chain was observed in a study of blood T cell repertoires in COVID-19. The CDR3 loop spans 15 amino acids. J was trimmed by 5 bases and V by 8 bases; bases with no gene match: 9. Germline assignment: CDR1 SGHTA and CDR2 FQGNSA. Sequencing used immunoSEQ multiplex PCR; TCRdb keeps in-frame clones, though not all of them. The data hold about 140,000 clones, with 60% to 80% observed a single time. The sequencing input was PBMCs or T cells enriched from blood (not recorded which). This chain joins TRBV7-2 and TRBJ2-5; TRBD2 matches 12 bases. The source is a woman between 45 and 65 years old who had recovered from COVID-19. The chain's CDR3 is CASGRLAGAGETQYF. DNA for the CDR3: TGTGCCAGCGGAAGACTAGCGGGAGCGGGGGAGACCCAGTACTTC.